The 22 T cell receptor beta chains given below trace back to one sample, sequenced in a study of cytomegalovirus exposure and HLA in healthy donors (dated by TCRdb to the late 2010s). Library construction relied on the immunoSEQ multiplex PCR assay. The multiplex PCR relied on a mix of 60 forward primers for TCR Vbeta segments and 13 reverse primers for TCR Jbeta segments. Drawn from immuneACCESS, this table holds only the in-frame rearrangements with V and J called that TCRdb kept. Clones are partly lost; checked studies trace under half to an unresolved V gene and leave the rest unexplained. Across this sample there are about 140,000 clones, with around 83% seen only once. Under 4.5% of the sample comes from the top ten. Sequences were obtained from PBMCs. These receptors all stem from a man aged 35 to 55 in good health and CMV-seropositive.

This clone was seen a single time. V and J are TRBV4-3 and TRBJ2-3; D remains ambiguous. The V end lost 1 base, the J end lost 3 bases, and 5 bases lay between the germline ends. The germline gives CDR1 LGHNA, CDR2 YSLEER. The CDR3 sequence is 13 residues long. The CDR3 spells CASSQARTDTQYF. In DNA, the CDR3 is TGCGCCAGCAGCCAAGCGCGAACAGATACGCAGTATTTT.

The J gene is TRBJ2-7, the V gene TRBV4-3; D might be TRBD1 (6 bases). There are 15 residues in the CDR3. With 0 bases removed from V and 3 bases from J, the gap between germline ends came to 12 bases. The V gene's germline CDR1 is LGHNA and CDR2 YSLEER. For the CDR3, the DNA is TGCGCCAGCAGCCAAGATAACACAGGGTACTACGAGCAGTACTTC. Its translation: CASSQDNTGYYEQYF.

This chain links TRBV6-1 with TRBJ1-2; D gene ambiguous. Germline CDR1 and CDR2: MNHNS and SASEGT. Deletions cut 7 bases from V and 4 bases from J, with 13 bases between. This CDR3 spans 13 amino acids. In DNA form, the CDR3 reads TGTGCCAGCACCCAGTCCGATGGCTATGGCTACACCTTC. It translates to CASTQSDGYGYTF.

The chain recombines TRBV18 with TRBJ1-1; TRBD1 might be the D (5 bases). V was clipped by 6 bases and J by 4 bases, with 18 bases between them. CDR1 KGHSH and CDR2 LQKENI come from the germline V gene. This CDR3 contains 15 residues. The CDR3 region has the DNA TGTGCCAGCTCCCAAGGACAACAAAAGCTCACTGAAGCTTTCTTT. Its translation is CASSQGQQKLTEAFF.

This chain links TRBV29-1 with TRBJ2-3; the D is unclear. The V and J ends lost 7 bases and 6 bases respectively, with 5 bases between them. Per the germline V gene, CDR1 is SQVTM and CDR2 is ANQGSEA. This CDR3 comprises 9 residues. The CDR3 nucleotides read TGCAGCGCCGGTGATACGCAGTATTTT. Amino acids: CSAGDTQYF.

The V and J genes are TRBV30 and TRBJ2-5; 7 bases line up with TRBD2. The DNA end is a closer match to TRBJ2-7, so the J assignment may be wrong. The germline V gene has CDR1 GTSNPN and CDR2 SVGIG (reference sequence). The CDR3 length is 13 residues. CDR3 residues: CAWSPGGVDEQYF. The CDR3 coding sequence is TGTGCCTGGAGCCCTGGGGGGGTAGACGAGCAGTACTTC.

The CDR3 bases are TGTGCCAGCAGTGCCCGCGGGGGGCTCGGCTATGGCTACACCTTC. Translation gives CASSARGGLGYGYTF. The J gene is TRBJ1-2, the V gene TRBV6-1; D is perhaps TRBD1 (6 bases). The CDR3 runs 15 residues. Deletions cut 4 bases from V and 4 bases from J, with 16 bases between. Germline assignment: CDR1 MNHNS and CDR2 SASEGT.

This chain joins TRBV9 and TRBJ1-1, with D maybe TRBD1 (5 bases). The germline V gene encodes CDR1 SGDLS and CDR2 YYNGEE. V was trimmed by 0 bases and J by 4 bases, leaving 16 bases between them. This CDR3 has 16 amino acids. CDR3 protein: CASSVEAGPWGTEAFF. In DNA, the CDR3 is TGTGCCAGCAGCGTAGAGGCAGGGCCCTGGGGCACTGAAGCTTTCTTT.

This chain links TRBV5-4 with TRBJ2-6; D is undetermined. Germline V gene lookup returns CDR1 SGHNT and CDR2 YYREEE (reference sequence). Trimming took off 4 bases at V and 0 bases at J, with 8 bases between the two ends. CDR3 size: 15 residues. CDR3 protein: CASSLPHSGANVLTF. The CDR3 DNA is TGTGCCAGCAGCCTACCTCACTCTGGGGCCAACGTCCTGACTTTC.

A few counts support this clone. This rearrangement joins TRBV2 to TRBJ2-5, with 11 bases that match TRBD2. The germline V gene encodes CDR1 SNHLY and CDR2 FYNNEI. V lost 5 bases and J lost 5; bases outside the gene matches: 7. The CDR3 sequence is 15 residues long. The CDR3 sequence is CASSKLAGVGETQYF. Here the CDR3 DNA reads TGTGCCAGCAGTAAACTAGCGGGGGTCGGGGAGACCCAGTACTTC.

The V gene is TRBV6-1, the J gene TRBJ2-5; perhaps TRBD1 as D (5 bases). The CDR3 totals 12 residues. Per germline, CDR1 MNHNS and CDR2 SASEGT. Written as DNA, the CDR3 is TGTGTCTCAAAGGGGCTACAAGAGACCCAGTACTTC. Translated, it gives CVSKGLQETQYF.

The chain couples TRBV14 to TRBJ2-7; TRBD1 matches at 8 bases. Germline lookup yields CDR1 SGHDN and CDR2 FVKESK. The CDR3 has 16 amino acids. V dropped 5 bases and J dropped 6; count of bases not matched to a gene: 15. CDR3 protein: CASSRRITGGLFEQYF. The CDR3, as DNA: TGTGCCAGCAGCAGGCGGATCACAGGGGGTTTGTTCGAGCAGTACTTC. The full variable domain, with the rest looked up from reference TRBV14 and TRBJ2-7, is EAGVTQFPSHSVIEKGQTVTLRCDPISGHDNLYWYRRVMGKEIKFLLHFVKESKQDESGMPNNRFLAERTGGTYSTLKVQPAELEDSGVYFCASSRRITGGLFEQYFGPGTRLTVT.

J is TRBJ1-1 and V is TRBV27, with D perhaps matching TRBD1 (6 bases). Trimming shortened V by 7 bases and J by 1 base, and 10 bases separated the two germline ends. The CDR3 contains 13 residues. Germline CDR1 reads MNHEY; CDR2 reads SMNVEV (reference sequence). CDR3 protein: CASNIRGNTEAFF. The CDR3 DNA follows: TGTGCCAGCAACATCAGGGGGAACACTGAAGCTTTCTTT.

CDR3 sequence reads: CASSLRGTLGTDTQYF. The DNA for the CDR3 is TGCGCCAGCAGCTTGAGGGGGACACTAGGCACAGATACGCAGTATTTT. The chain carries TRBV5-1 and TRBJ2-3, with a possible D match to TRBD1 (6 bases). The CDR3 is made up of 16 amino acids. Germline values: CDR1 SGHRS, CDR2 YFSETQ. Trimming took off 1 base at V and 1 base at J, with 13 bases between the two ends.

The chain joins TRBV7-6 to TRBJ2-1; 7 bases align to TRBD2. Germline V CDR1 and CDR2: SGHVS, FNYEAQ. This CDR3 has 12 residues. J lost 5 bases, V lost 6 bases, and 1 base had no gene match. The CDR3 region is CASRGGDNEQFF. In DNA form, the CDR3 reads TGTGCCAGCAGGGGGGGGGACAATGAGCAGTTCTTC.

This chain uses TRBV5-4 with TRBJ2-1; 7 nucleotides match TRBD2. CDR3 length: 15 residues. Germline assignment: CDR1 SGHNT and CDR2 YYREEE (reference sequence). Trimming at V came to 1 base and at J to 5 bases, leaving 6 bases not matched to a gene. The DNA for the CDR3 is TGTGCCAGCAGCTTGTTCCTAGCGGAAAACAATGAGCAGTTCTTC. It is translated as CASSLFLAENNEQFF.

This chain links TRBV7-2 with TRBJ2-3, with a tentative D call TRBD2 (6 bases). The CDR3 is 14 residues long. V lost 1 base to trimming and J lost 5 bases, with 10 bases between them. The germline gives CDR1 SGHTA, CDR2 FQGNSA. The CDR3 sequence is CASSLVIGRDTQYF. The CDR3 DNA reads TGTGCCAGCAGCTTAGTAATCGGGAGAGATACGCAGTATTTT.

The chain carries TRBV18 and TRBJ1-2, with TRBD1 identical over 7 bases. CDR1 and CDR2 (germline): KGHSH, LQKENI. The CDR3 consists of 15 residues. Unmatched junction bases numbered 12, after V lost 3 bases and J lost 8 bases. CDR3 nucleotide sequence: TGTGCCAGCTCACCGAGACGACAGGGCCTCGAGGGCTACACCTTC. Translated: CASSPRRQGLEGYTF.

For this clone: One end of the junction varies from germline; a read error may be responsible. The genes are TRBV29-1 and TRBJ2-2; 7 positions match TRBD1. This CDR3 has 13 amino acids. The germline V gene encodes CDR1 SQVTM and CDR2 ANQGSEA. CDR3: CCVSTGSTGELFF. The DNA for the CDR3 is TGCTGCGTGTCGACAGGGAGCACCGGGGAGCTGTTTTTT.

The genes are TRBV12-5 and TRBJ1-1, with 10 positions matching TRBD1. Germline assignment: CDR1 LGHNT and CDR2 FRNRAP. CDR3 length equals 15 residues. V gave up 2 bases and J gave up 7 bases; unmatched junction bases: 7. The CDR3 here is CASGLRTGGRSEAFF. The CDR3 DNA reads as TGTGCTAGTGGTTTGAGGACAGGGGGGAGAAGTGAAGCTTTCTTT.

The V gene is TRBV5-4, the J gene TRBJ1-1; D remains unclear. CDR1 is SGHNT and CDR2 is YYREEE in the germline V gene (reference sequence). V lost 4 bases and J 1 base, leaving 8 bases between the germline ends. The CDR3 extends over 13 amino acids. CDR3 residues: CASSRRENTEAFF. The CDR3 DNA reads as TGTGCCAGCAGCCGCCGGGAGAACACTGAAGCTTTCTTT.

V is TRBV7-9 and J is TRBJ2-1; D might be TRBD2 (5 bases). V lost 1 base to trimming and J lost 6 bases, with 10 bases between them. This CDR3 spans 14 amino acids. Germline-derived CDR1 and CDR2 are SEHNR and FQNEAQ (reference sequence). The CDR3 loop is CASSLGGERNEQFF. CDR3 coding DNA: TGTGCCAGCAGCTTAGGGGGAGAGCGCAATGAGCAGTTCTTC.